This T cell receptor (beta chain) is from a study of T cells in Graves' hyperthyroidism and ophthalmopathy. The blood specimen was taken at initial hyperthyroidism diagnosis, before any ophthalmopathy symptoms. CDR1 is MNHNS, CDR2 SASEGT, per germline. This CDR3 spans 15 amino acids. V was trimmed by 1 base and J by 6 bases, leaving 12 bases between them. This clonotype came up a few times. RNA transcripts provided the source from which TCR beta CDR3 regions were amplified. The HTBI set primed first-round TCR CDR3 RT-PCR. TCRdb fed the multiplex PCR reads into MiXCR, producing one record per CDR3 protein. The table records more than 550,000 distinct CDR3 sequences, 18% of them present only once.

Specimen: blood. The chain has TRBV6-1 and TRBJ2-2; D assignment may be TRBD1 or TRBD2 (5 bases each). The sequence came from a woman aged 45-65 years with Graves' hyperthyroidism that later progressed to Graves' ophthalmopathy. CDR3 in amino acids: CASSEVGVWAGELFF. Here the CDR3 DNA reads TGTGCCAGCAGTGAAGTGGGGGTTTGGGCCGGGGAGCTGTTTTTT.